The 19 T cell receptor beta chains presented below share a single source sample, sequenced in a study of shared clonotypes between healthy human individuals. Only in-frame clones appear in the TCRdb table, and some are missing; sequencing was by immunoSEQ multiplex PCR. The table includes approximately 2.5 million clones, roughly 93% detected once. Sequencing was carried out using naive CD4+ T cells from PBMCs. Stated subset: CD45RA+ positively selected. The receptors derive from a man aged 18 to 30 in good health. Some clones in this sample may be carry-over from other donors' samples.

J is TRBJ2-3 and V is TRBV7-2, with 7 positions matching TRBD2. The CDR3 consists of 16 residues. The V segment lost 3 bases and the J segment 6 bases; nucleotides outside the gene matches: 12. Per the germline V gene, CDR1 is SGHTA and CDR2 is FQGNSA. CDR3 loop: CASSFSTGLPRDTQYF. CDR3 bases: TGTGCCAGCAGCTTTTCTACGGGACTACCACGTGATACGCAGTATTTT.

The gene calls are TRBV5-1 and TRBJ1-5; D possibly corresponds to TRBD1 (6 bases). This CDR3 region has 16 residues. Trimming removed 4 bases from V and 2 bases from J, with 16 bases in between. Germline CDR1 SGHRS, CDR2 YFSETQ. CDR3 coding DNA: TGCGCCAGCAGCCCCGGGGGCGTTGCAGGCAATCAGCCCCAGCATTTT. Translation gives CASSPGGVAGNQPQHF.

The table lists this clone with a count of one. V gene TRBV19 combines with J gene TRBJ1-5; D not certain. The germline V gene encodes CDR1 LNHDA and CDR2 SQIVND (reference sequence). Trimming stripped 6 bases from V and 5 bases from J, with 8 bases between. The CDR3 has 12 amino acids. The CDR3 is CASRTIDQPQHF. As DNA, the CDR3 is TGTGCCAGTAGGACCATTGATCAGCCCCAGCATTTT.

The chain recombines TRBV7-3 with TRBJ2-2; D might be TRBD2 (5 bases). This CDR3 is 14 amino acids long. Germline V gene lookup returns CDR1 SGHTA and CDR2 FQGTGA. Trimming removed 3 bases at V and 2 bases at J, with 7 bases between. DNA for the CDR3: TGTGCCAGCAGCTTCGACTACAACACCGGGGAGCTGTTTTTT. This translates into CASSFDYNTGELFF.

The chain has TRBV4-2 and TRBJ2-1; no clear D gene. CDR3 size: 14 residues. Trimming left V 4 bases short and J 10 bases short, with 17 bases between. The germline CDR1 and CDR2 sequences are LGHNA and YNFKEQ. The CDR3 is CASSLSIGGSEQFF. CDR3 bases: TGTGCCAGCAGCCTCTCGATCGGCGGTTCAGAGCAGTTCTTC.

This chain links TRBV7-2 with TRBJ1-2; possibly TRBD1 for D (6 bases). Looked up from germline, CDR1 is SGHTA and CDR2 is FQGNSA. The V end lost 5 bases, the J end lost 2 bases, and 12 bases lay between the germline ends. The CDR3 runs to 14 residues. The CDR3 sequence is CASSPPDRNYGYTF. In nucleotides, the CDR3 is TGTGCCAGCAGCCCACCCGACAGGAACTATGGCTACACCTTC.

V and J are TRBV7-3 and TRBJ1-1, with 8 bases fitting TRBD1. The CDR3 spans 13 residues. After removal of 6 bases from V and 4 bases from J, the junction contained 4 bases not matched to a gene. CDR1 is SGHTA, CDR2 FQGTGA, per germline. The CDR3 coding sequence is TGTGCCAGCAGGTACGACAGGGGCACTGAAGCTTTCTTT. This encodes CASRYDRGTEAFF.

The rearrangement joins TRBV4-1 to TRBJ1-3; D uncertain. Germline assignment: CDR1 MGHRA and CDR2 YSYEKL. The CDR3 has 15 residues. V was cut by 0 bases and J by 2 bases, with 8 bases left in between. The CDR3 here is CASSQENWAGNTIYF. The CDR3 nucleotides read TGCGCCAGCAGCCAAGAAAACTGGGCTGGAAACACCATATATTTT.

This clone is a singleton in its sample. The CDR3 sequence: CASSDVWTTPYEQYF. The CDR3 DNA sequence: TGTGCCAGCAGTGACGTGTGGACTACCCCCTACGAGCAGTACTTC. J is TRBJ2-7 and V is TRBV2; perhaps TRBD2 as D (6 bases). CDR3 size: 15 residues. The V and J ends lost 3 bases and 2 bases respectively, with 14 bases between them. CDR1 and CDR2 (germline): SNHLY, FYNNEI.

The V gene is TRBV7-9, the J gene TRBJ1-1, with D possibly being TRBD1 (5 bases). This CDR3 has 14 amino acids. V lost 5 bases and J lost 2, with 12 bases in between. Looked up from germline, CDR1 is SEHNR and CDR2 is FQNEAQ (reference sequence). CDR3: CASSRDWGNTEAFF. The CDR3 bases are TGTGCCAGCAGCAGGGACTGGGGAAACACTGAAGCTTTCTTT. Supplemented by reference TRBV7-9 and TRBJ1-1, the full variable domain reads DTGVSQNPRHKITKRGQNVTFRCDPISEHNRLYWYRQTLGQGPEFLTYFQNEAQLEKSRLLSDRFSAERPKGSFSTLEIQRTEQGDSAMYLCASSRDWGNTEAFFGQGTRLTVV.

The chain combines TRBV28 with TRBJ2-3; TRBD2 aligns across 9 bases. With 7 bases clipped from V and 4 bases from J, the junction kept 12 bases outside the gene matches. The CDR3 length is 16 residues. CDR1 and CDR2 from the germline V gene are MDHEN and SYDVKM. CDR3 sequence reads: CASTHGGGLAADTQYF. Here the CDR3 DNA reads TGTGCCAGCACCCATGGGGGGGGACTAGCAGCAGATACGCAGTATTTT.

This clone was seen just once. The chain combines TRBV28 with TRBJ1-2; D gene ambiguous. The ends were cut back, 6 bases at V and 2 bases at J, with 16 bases in the middle. CDR1 and CDR2 from the germline V gene are MDHEN and SYDVKM. The CDR3 sequence is 15 residues long. The CDR3 reads CASSIGGQKNYGYTF. Here the CDR3 DNA reads TGTGCCAGCAGCATTGGAGGGCAAAAGAACTATGGCTACACCTTC.

With respect to this clone: Other DNA sequences in the same sample also yield this CDR3. This rearrangement joins TRBV18 to TRBJ2-5; the D gene is possibly TRBD1 (5 bases). V was pared by 1 base and J by 0 bases, with 6 bases between. The length of the CDR3 is 14 residues. Germline CDR1 and CDR2: KGHSH and LQKENI. This CDR3 reads CASSPQGYQETQYF. CDR3 in DNA: TGTGCCAGCTCACCACAGGGGTACCAAGAGACCCAGTACTTC.

This chain connects TRBV28 to TRBJ1-1; perhaps TRBD1 as D (6 bases). Trimming cost V 4 bases and J 1 base, with 10 bases left between them. The CDR3 is 14 amino acids. Germline-derived CDR1 and CDR2 are MDHEN and SYDVKM. The CDR3 loop reads CASSSWGRNTEAFF. The CDR3 DNA reads as TGTGCCAGCAGTTCCTGGGGGCGGAACACTGAAGCTTTCTTT.

The chain uses TRBV7-2 and TRBJ2-3; 7 nucleotides agree with TRBD2. Germline V CDR1 and CDR2: SGHTA, FQGNSA. The junction had 5 bases not matched to a gene; V was cut back by 1 base and J by 4 bases. The CDR3 loop spans 15 amino acids. CDR3 sequence (DNA): TGTGCCAGCAGCTTAGAACTAGCGAGCGCAGATACGCAGTATTTT. As protein: CASSLELASADTQYF.

The CDR3 bases are TGTGCCAGCAGCATCGCCCACCCGGGCACAGATACGCAGTATTTT. Translation: CASSIAHPGTDTQYF. The V gene is TRBV9, the J gene TRBJ2-3; no firm D call. The CDR3 loop spans 15 amino acids. Germline CDR1 is SGDLS and CDR2 is YYNGEE. The V and J ends lost 4 bases and 1 base respectively, with 13 bases between them.

V usage is TRBV7-8 and J usage is TRBJ2-1; 7 bases agree with TRBD2. Trimming at V came to 3 bases and at J to 8 bases, leaving 7 bases not matched to a gene. Germline V gene sequence: CDR1 SGHVS, CDR2 FQNEAQ. CDR3 size: 14 residues. CDR3: CASSLGRLADEQFF. The CDR3 nucleotides are TGTGCCAGCAGCTTGGGGCGACTAGCAGATGAGCAGTTCTTC.

The chain recombines TRBV5-4 with TRBJ2-2; 9 bases are a match to TRBD1. Trimming removed 3 bases from V and 5 bases from J; junction bases left unmatched: 8. This CDR3 is 16 amino acids long. Per the germline V gene, CDR1 is SGHNT and CDR2 is YYREEE (reference sequence). CDR3 sequence reads: CASSSTGTGRTGELFF. As DNA, the CDR3 is TGTGCCAGCAGCTCGACCGGGACAGGGAGGACCGGGGAGCTGTTTTTT. The entire variable domain, with the rest obtained from reference TRBV5-4 and TRBJ2-2, is as follows: ETGVTQSPTHLIKTRGQQVTLRCSSQSGHNTVSWYQQALGQGPQFIFQYYREEENGRGNFPPRFSGLQFPNYSSELNVNALELDDSALYLCASSSTGTGRTGELFFGEGSRLTVL.

The chain uses TRBV15 and TRBJ1-4; no clear D. This CDR3 spans 14 amino acids. Trimming removed 0 bases from V and 8 bases from J, with 10 bases in between. Germline V lookup: CDR1 LNHNV, CDR2 YYDKDF (reference sequence). The CDR3 bases are TGTGCCACCAGCAGAGAGGGTTTTGTCGAAAAACTGTTTTTT. Translating gives CATSREGFVEKLFF.